This entry concerns a single T cell receptor (beta chain). Antigen specificity is unknown. This sample was included in a study of T cells expressing NK-cell markers. Study results and limitations: In four donors, dominant clonotypes made up about 25-65% of CD3+CD56-NKG2C+ cells.

The germline V gene encodes CDR1 MGHRA and CDR2 YSYEKL. This CDR3 is built from 15 residues. TCRdb reprocessed the 5' RACE reads and reports one entry per CDR3 protein, with no DNA. In all, the sample yields approximately 440,000 distinct CDR3 sequences. The chain carries TRBV4-1 and TRBJ2-5; TCRdb returns TRBD2, unconfirmable since there is no DNA. The receptor comes from a woman aged 45-59 years in good health. The sequenced sample was blood T cells: a sorted CD56 or NKG2C T cell subset, CD4+ or CD8+ T cells, or bulk PBMC T cells (not recorded which). CDR3 in amino acids: CASSPPGRGLETQYF.